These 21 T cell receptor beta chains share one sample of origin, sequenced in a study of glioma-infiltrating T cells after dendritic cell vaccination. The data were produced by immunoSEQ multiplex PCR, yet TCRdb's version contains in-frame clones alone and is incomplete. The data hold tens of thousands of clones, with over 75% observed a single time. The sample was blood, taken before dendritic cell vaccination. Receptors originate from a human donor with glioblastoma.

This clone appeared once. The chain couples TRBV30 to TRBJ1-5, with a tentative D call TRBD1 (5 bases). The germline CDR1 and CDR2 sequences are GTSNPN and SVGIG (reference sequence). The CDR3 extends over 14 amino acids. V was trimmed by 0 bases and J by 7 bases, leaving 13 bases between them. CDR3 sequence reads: CAWSVQSGGQPQHF. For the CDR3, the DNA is TGTGCCTGGAGTGTCCAATCCGGGGGGCAGCCCCAGCATTTT.

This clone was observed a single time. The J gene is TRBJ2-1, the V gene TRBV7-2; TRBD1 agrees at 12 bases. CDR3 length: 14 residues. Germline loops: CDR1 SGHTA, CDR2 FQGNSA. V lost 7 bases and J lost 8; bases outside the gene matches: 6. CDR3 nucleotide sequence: TGTGCCAGCACGCGGGGACAGGGGGCTTATGAGCAGTTCTTC. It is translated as CASTRGQGAYEQFF.

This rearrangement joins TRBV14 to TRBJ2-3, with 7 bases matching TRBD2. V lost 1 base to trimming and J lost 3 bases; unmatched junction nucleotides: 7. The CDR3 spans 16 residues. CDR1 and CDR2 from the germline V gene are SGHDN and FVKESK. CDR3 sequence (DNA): TGTGCCAGCAGCCAAGGGGGGGGACGGCTAACAGATACGCAGTATTTT. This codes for CASSQGGGRLTDTQYF. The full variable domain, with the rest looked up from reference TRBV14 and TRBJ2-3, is EAGVTQFPSHSVIEKGQTVTLRCDPISGHDNLYWYRRVMGKEIKFLLHFVKESKQDESGMPNNRFLAERTGGTYSTLKVQPAELEDSGVYFCASSQGGGRLTDTQYFGPGTRLTVL.

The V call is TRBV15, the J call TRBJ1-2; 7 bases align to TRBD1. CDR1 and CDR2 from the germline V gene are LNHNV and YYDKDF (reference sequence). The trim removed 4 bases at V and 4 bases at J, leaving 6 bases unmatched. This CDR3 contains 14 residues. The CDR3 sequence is CATSTRQGIYGYTF. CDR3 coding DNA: TGTGCCACCAGCACCCGACAGGGAATCTATGGCTACACCTTC.

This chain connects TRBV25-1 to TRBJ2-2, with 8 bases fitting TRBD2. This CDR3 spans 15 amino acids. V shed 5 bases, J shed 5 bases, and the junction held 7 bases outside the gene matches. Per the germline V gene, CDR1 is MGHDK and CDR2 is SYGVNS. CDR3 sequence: CASSPGRGWTGELFF. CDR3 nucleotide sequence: TGTGCCAGCAGTCCCGGGAGGGGATGGACCGGGGAGCTGTTTTTT. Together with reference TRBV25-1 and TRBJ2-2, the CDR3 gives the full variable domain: EADIYQTPRYLVIGTGKKITLECSQTMGHDKMYWYQQDPGMELHLIHYSYGVNSTEKGDLSSESTVSRIRTEHFPLTLESARPSHTSQYLCASSPGRGWTGELFFGEGSRLTVL.

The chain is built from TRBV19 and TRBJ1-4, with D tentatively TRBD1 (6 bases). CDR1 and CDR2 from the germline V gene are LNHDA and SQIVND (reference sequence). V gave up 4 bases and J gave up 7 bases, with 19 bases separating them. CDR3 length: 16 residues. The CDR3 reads CASSTQKRGSFEKLFF. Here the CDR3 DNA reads TGTGCCAGTAGTACCCAAAAGAGGGGGAGTTTTGAAAAACTGTTTTTT.

In DNA form, the CDR3 reads TGTGCCAGCTCAGAACTAGCGGGGGAATTCTCCGAGCAGTACTTC. It codes for CASSELAGEFSEQYF. V is TRBV18 and J is TRBJ2-7; 11 positions match TRBD2. The CDR3 consists of 15 residues. Trimming cost V 5 bases and J 6 bases; bases outside gene matches: 9. Germline-derived CDR1 and CDR2 are KGHSH and LQKENI.

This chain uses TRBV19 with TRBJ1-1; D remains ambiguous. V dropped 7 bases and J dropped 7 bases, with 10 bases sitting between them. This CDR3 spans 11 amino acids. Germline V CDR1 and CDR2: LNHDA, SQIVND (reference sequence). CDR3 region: CASTTEFEAFF. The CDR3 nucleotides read TGTGCCAGTACCACAGAGTTTGAAGCTTTCTTT.

The CDR3 DNA is TGCGCCAGCAGCTTTTCCGTGGCTGGGTGGACTCTTTACAATGAGCAGTTCTTC. This translates into CASSFSVAGWTLYNEQFF. The genes are TRBV5-1 and TRBJ2-1; TRBD2 might be the D (5 bases). Between the trimmed V and J ends, which lost 2 bases and 4 bases, there was a span of 22 bases. Germline CDR1 and CDR2: SGHRS and YFSETQ. The CDR3 is made up of 18 amino acids.

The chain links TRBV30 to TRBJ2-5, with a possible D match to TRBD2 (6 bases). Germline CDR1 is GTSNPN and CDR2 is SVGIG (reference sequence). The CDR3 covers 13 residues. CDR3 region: CATTRSGGETQYF. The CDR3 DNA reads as TGTGCTACGACTAGATCGGGCGGGGAGACCCAGTACTTC.

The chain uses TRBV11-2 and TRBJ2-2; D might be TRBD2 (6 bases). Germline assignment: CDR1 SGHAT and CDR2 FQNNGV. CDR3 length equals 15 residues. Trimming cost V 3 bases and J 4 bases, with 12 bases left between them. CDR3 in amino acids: CASSLSPGVTGELFF. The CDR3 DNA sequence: TGTGCCAGCAGCTTGTCCCCGGGAGTCACCGGGGAGCTGTTTTTT.

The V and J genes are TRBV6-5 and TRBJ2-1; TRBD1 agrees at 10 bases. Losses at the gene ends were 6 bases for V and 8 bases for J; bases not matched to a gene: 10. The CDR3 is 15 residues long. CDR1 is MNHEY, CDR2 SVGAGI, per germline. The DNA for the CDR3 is TGTGCCAGCAGACCCAGGGACAGGGGCCGGGATGAGCAGTTCTTC. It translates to CASRPRDRGRDEQFF.

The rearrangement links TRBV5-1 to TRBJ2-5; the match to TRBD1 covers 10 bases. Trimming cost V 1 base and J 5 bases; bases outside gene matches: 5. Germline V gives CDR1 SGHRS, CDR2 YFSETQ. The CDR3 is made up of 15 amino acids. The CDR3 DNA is TGCGCCAGCAGCTTGTGGGGACAGGGGTTGGAGACCCAGTACTTC. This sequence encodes CASSLWGQGLETQYF.

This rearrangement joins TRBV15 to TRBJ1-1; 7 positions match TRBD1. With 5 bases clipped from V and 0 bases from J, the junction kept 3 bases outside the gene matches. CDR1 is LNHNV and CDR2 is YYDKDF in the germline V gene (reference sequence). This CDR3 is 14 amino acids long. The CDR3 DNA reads TGTGCCACCAGCTCCGGGACAGTGAACACTGAAGCTTTCTTT. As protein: CATSSGTVNTEAFF.

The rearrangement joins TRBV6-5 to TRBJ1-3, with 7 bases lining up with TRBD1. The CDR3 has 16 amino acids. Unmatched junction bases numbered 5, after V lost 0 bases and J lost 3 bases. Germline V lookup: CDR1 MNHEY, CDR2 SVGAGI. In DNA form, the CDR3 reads TGTGCCAGCAGTTACTCGATGCCAGGGGGTGGAAACACCATATATTTT. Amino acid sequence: CASSYSMPGGGNTIYF.

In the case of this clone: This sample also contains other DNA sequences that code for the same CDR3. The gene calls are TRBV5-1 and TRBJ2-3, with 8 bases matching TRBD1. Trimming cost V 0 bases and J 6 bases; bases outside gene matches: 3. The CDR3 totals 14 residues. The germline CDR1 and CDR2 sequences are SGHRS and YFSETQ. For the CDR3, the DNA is TGCGCCAGCAGCTTGGGACAGGGGAGGGATACGCAGTATTTT. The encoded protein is CASSLGQGRDTQYF.

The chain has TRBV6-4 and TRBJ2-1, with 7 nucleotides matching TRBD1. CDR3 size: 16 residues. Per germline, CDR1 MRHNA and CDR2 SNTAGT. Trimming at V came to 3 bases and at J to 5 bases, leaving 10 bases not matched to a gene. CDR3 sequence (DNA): TGTGCCAGCAGTGATCTCGGCAGGGGGTTCGACAATGAGCAGTTCTTC. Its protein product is CASSDLGRGFDNEQFF.

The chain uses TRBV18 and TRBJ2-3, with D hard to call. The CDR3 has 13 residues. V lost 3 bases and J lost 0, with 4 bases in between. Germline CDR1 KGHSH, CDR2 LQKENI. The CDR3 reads CASSPGSTDTQYF. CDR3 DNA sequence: TGTGCCAGCTCACCCGGGAGCACAGATACGCAGTATTTT.

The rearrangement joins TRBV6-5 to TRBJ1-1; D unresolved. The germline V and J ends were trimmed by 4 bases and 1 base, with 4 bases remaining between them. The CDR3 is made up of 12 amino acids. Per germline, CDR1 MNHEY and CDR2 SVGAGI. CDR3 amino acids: CASSSGNTEAFF. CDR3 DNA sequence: TGTGCCAGCAGTTCAGGGAACACTGAAGCTTTCTTT.

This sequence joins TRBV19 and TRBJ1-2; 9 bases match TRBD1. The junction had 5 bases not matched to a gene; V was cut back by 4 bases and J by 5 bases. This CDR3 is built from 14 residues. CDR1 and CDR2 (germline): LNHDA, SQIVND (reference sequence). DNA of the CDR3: TGTGCCAGTAGTACGGGGACAGGGAGGTATGGCTACACCTTC. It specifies CASSTGTGRYGYTF.

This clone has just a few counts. The CDR3: CASKTSGSTDTQYF. CDR3 nucleotide sequence: TGCGCCAGCAAAACTAGCGGTAGCACAGATACGCAGTATTTT. The chain joins TRBV5-1 to TRBJ2-3; 8 nucleotides match TRBD2. This CDR3 region has 14 residues. Trimming took 6 bases from V and 0 from J; bases not matched to a gene: 3. CDR1 and CDR2 from the germline V gene are SGHRS and YFSETQ.